This T cell receptor beta chain was sequenced for a study of cytomegalovirus exposure and HLA in healthy donors. Findings and limits, study-wide: In a later analysis, a missense DCLRE1C variant was linked to TCR beta V- and J-gene trimming. In a later analysis, an Asian-associated ancestry cluster reportedly showed fewer N-insertions than the 666-donor mean.

It was with 60 Vbeta and 13 Jbeta primers that the PCR ran. Libraries were prepared by immunoSEQ multiplex PCR; TCRdb keeps only in-frame clonotypes and omits some of them. The sample includes about 110,000 clones, over 65% of them seen just once. As for this clone: Its matching antigen is unknown.

The V and J ends lost 2 bases and 5 bases, in that order; junction bases with no gene match: 9. Germline CDR1 SGHDN, CDR2 FVKESK. There are 15 residues in the CDR3. The sample taken for sequencing was PBMCs. The chain is built from TRBV14 and TRBJ2-7; 7 bases agree with TRBD2. The clonotype originates from a woman under 40 in good health and CMV-seronegative. CDR3: CASSQTPGREDEQYF. CDR3 DNA sequence: TGTGCCAGCAGCCAAACCCCGGGACGGGAGGACGAGCAGTACTTC. Complete variable domain (other parts from reference TRBV14 and TRBJ2-7): EAGVTQFPSHSVIEKGQTVTLRCDPISGHDNLYWYRRVMGKEIKFLLHFVKESKQDESGMPNNRFLAERTGGTYSTLKVQPAELEDSGVYFCASSQTPGREDEQYFGPGTRLTVT.